These T cell receptor beta chains were read from a single sample in a study of T cells in Graves' hyperthyroidism and ophthalmopathy. Via MiXCR, TCRdb re-called the multiplex PCR reads, giving one row per CDR3 protein. This repertoire shows nearly 110,000 distinct CDR3 sequences, roughly 15% found once; its top ten account for about 40%. Sample: blood. These receptors came from a woman in her fifties or sixties with Graves' hyperthyroidism. CDR3s include the opening cysteine and the closing phenylalanine or tryptophan. A D gene is named only where the DNA matches it firmly. Not all rows give a size; the values are once, few, many and, for expanded clones, a class.

j_call: TRBJ2-5
d_call: NA
clone_size: NA
v_call: TRBV11-2
cdr3_aa: CASSTDSVQETQYF
cdr3_nt: TGTGCCAGCAGCACGGACAGCGTCCAAGAGACCCAGTACTTC

j_call: TRBJ2-1
d_call: NA
clone_size: NA
v_call: TRBV6-4
cdr3_aa: CASALDVYNEQFF
cdr3_nt: TGTGCCAGCGCCCTCGACGTTTACAATGAGCAGTTCTTC

j_call: TRBJ2-2
d_call: TRBD2
clone_size: many
v_call: TRBV28
cdr3_aa: CASSLAGLAGVGELFF
cdr3_nt: TGTGCCAGCAGCCTGGCGGGACTAGCGGGAGTCGGGGAGCTGTTTTTT

j_call: TRBJ2-3
d_call: TRBD2
clone_size: many
v_call: TRBV7-9
cdr3_aa: CASSSGLAGGSDTQYF
cdr3_nt: TGTGCCAGCAGCTCAGGACTAGCGGGAGGTTCGGATACGCAGTATTTT

j_call: TRBJ1-2
d_call: TRBD1
clone_size: many
v_call: TRBV7-2
cdr3_aa: CASSLNRGNGYGYTF
cdr3_nt: TGTGCCAGCAGCCTAAACAGGGGTAATGGCTATGGCTACACCTTC

j_call: TRBJ2-1
d_call: TRBD2
clone_size: many
v_call: TRBV18
cdr3_aa: CASSTTSGRVDEQFF
cdr3_nt: TGTGCCAGCTCCACGACTAGCGGGAGAGTCGATGAGCAGTTCTTC

j_call: TRBJ2-3
d_call: NA
clone_size: many
v_call: TRBV5-1
cdr3_aa: CASSEDQQTQYF
cdr3_nt: TGCGCCAGCAGCGAGGACCAACAGACGCAGTATTTT

j_call: TRBJ2-5
d_call: NA
clone_size: many
v_call: TRBV6-1
cdr3_aa: CASSEKAEETQYF
cdr3_nt: TGTGCCAGCAGTGAAAAGGCCGAGGAGACCCAGTACTTC

j_call: TRBJ2-7
d_call: TRBD2
clone_size: many
v_call: TRBV12-3/TRBV12-4
cdr3_aa: CASSTRGDEQYF
cdr3_nt: TGTGCCAGCAGTACCCGGGGGGACGAGCAGTACTTC

j_call: TRBJ2-1
d_call: TRBD2
clone_size: NA
v_call: TRBV10-1
cdr3_aa: CASSESGRNEQFF
cdr3_nt: TGCGCCAGCAGTGAGAGCGGGAGGAATGAGCAGTTCTTC

j_call: TRBJ2-1
d_call: NA
clone_size: few
v_call: TRBV19
cdr3_aa: CASRRADEQFF
cdr3_nt: TGTGCCAGTAGGAGGGCGGATGAGCAGTTCTTC